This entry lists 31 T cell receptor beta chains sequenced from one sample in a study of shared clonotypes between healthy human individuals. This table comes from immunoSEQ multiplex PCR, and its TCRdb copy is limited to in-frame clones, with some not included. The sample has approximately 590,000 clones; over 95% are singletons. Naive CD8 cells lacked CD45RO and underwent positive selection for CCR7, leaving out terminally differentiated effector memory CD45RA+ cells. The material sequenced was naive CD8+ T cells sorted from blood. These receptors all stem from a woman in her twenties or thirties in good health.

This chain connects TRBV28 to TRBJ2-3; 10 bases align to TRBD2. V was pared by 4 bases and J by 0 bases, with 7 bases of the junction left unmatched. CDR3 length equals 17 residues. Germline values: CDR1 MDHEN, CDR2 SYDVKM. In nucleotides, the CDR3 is TGTGCCAGCAGTTCCTGGACTAGCGGTACTAGCACAGATACGCAGTATTTT. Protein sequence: CASSSWTSGTSTDTQYF.

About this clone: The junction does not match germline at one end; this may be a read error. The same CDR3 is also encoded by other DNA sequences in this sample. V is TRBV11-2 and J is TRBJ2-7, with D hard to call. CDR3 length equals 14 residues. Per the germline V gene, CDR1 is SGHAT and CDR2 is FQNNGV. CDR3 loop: CASSLGVRAYEQYF. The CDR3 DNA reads TGTGCCAGCAGTTTAGGTGTCAGAGCCTACGAGCAGTACTTC.

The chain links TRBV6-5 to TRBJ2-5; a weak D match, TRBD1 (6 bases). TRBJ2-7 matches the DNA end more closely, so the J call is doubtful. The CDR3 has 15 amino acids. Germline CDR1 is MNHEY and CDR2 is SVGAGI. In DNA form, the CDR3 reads TGTGCCAGCAGACTCGGGACATATATTTCCTACGAGCAGTACTTC. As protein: CASRLGTYISYEQYF.

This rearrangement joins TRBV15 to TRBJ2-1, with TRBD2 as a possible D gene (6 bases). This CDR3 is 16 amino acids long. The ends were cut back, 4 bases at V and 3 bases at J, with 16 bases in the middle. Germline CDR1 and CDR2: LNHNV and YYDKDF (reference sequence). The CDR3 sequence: CATSNFDPGDYNEQFF. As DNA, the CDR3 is TGTGCCACCAGCAACTTCGACCCGGGAGACTACAATGAGCAGTTCTTC.

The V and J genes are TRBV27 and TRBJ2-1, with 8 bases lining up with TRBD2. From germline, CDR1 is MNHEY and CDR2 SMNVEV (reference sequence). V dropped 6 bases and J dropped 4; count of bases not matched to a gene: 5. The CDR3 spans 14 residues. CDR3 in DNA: TGTGCCAGCAGGGATCTAGCGGGTTACAATGAGCAGTTCTTC. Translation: CASRDLAGYNEQFF.

The CDR3 region has the DNA TGCAGCGTTGCCGGGGATCGGAATTTCGGGGAGCTGTTTTTT. Translation: CSVAGDRNFGELFF. V and J are TRBV29-1 and TRBJ2-2, with a tentative D call TRBD2 (5 bases). Trimming shortened V by 4 bases and J by 7 bases, and 16 bases separated the two germline ends. Germline V gene data show CDR1 as SQVTM and CDR2 as ANQGSEA. The CDR3 is 14 residues long.

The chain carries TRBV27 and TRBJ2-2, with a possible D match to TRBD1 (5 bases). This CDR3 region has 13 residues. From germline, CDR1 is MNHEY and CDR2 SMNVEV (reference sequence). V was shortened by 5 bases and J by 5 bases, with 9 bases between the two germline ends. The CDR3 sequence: CASSLTETGELFF. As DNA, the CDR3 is TGTGCCAGCAGTCTGACAGAAACCGGGGAGCTGTTTTTT.

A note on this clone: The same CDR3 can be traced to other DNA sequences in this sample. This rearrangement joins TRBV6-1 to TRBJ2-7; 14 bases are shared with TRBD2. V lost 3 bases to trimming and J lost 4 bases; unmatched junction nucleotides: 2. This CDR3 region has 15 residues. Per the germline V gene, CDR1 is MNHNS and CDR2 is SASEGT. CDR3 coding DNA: TGTGCCAGCAGTGAGGGACTAGCGGGAGATTACGAGCAGTACTTC. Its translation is CASSEGLAGDYEQYF.

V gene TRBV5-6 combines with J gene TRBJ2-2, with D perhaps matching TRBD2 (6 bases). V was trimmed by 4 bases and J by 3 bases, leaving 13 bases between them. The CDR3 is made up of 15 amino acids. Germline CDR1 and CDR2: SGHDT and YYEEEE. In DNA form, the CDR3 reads TGTGCCAGCAGCGCCGGGACTTGGGACACCGGGGAGCTGTTTTTT. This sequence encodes CASSAGTWDTGELFF.

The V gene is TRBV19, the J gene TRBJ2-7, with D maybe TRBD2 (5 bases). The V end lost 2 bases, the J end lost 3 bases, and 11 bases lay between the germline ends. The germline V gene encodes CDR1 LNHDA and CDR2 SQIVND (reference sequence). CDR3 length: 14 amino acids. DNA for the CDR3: TGTGCCAGTAGTATAAGCCCCGAGGGCTACGAGCAGTACTTC. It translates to CASSISPEGYEQYF.

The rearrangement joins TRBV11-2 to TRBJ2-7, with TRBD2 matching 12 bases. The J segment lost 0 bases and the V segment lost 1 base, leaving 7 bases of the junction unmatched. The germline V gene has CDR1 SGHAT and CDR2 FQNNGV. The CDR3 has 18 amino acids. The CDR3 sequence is CASSLGPSGRANSYEQYF. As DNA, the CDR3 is TGTGCCAGCAGCTTAGGGCCTAGCGGGAGGGCCAACTCCTACGAGCAGTACTTC.

CDR3 in amino acids: CASSIVAGGAHNEQFF. For the CDR3, the DNA is TGTGCCAGTAGTATAGTCGCAGGGGGCGCCCACAATGAGCAGTTCTTC. The chain combines TRBV19 with TRBJ2-1, with 8 nucleotides matching TRBD1. The CDR3 is made up of 16 amino acids. Losses at the gene ends were 1 base for V and 5 bases for J; bases not matched to a gene: 7. CDR1 is LNHDA, CDR2 SQIVND, per germline (reference sequence).

The CDR3 is CASRSSGGGRQGAFF. CDR3 DNA: TGTGCCAGCAGATCCTCCGGGGGGGGCCGGCAGGGAGCTTTCTTT. V usage is TRBV28 and J usage is TRBJ1-1, with D possibly TRBD1 on 6 matching bases. The CDR3 is 15 amino acids. V lost 6 bases and J lost 10, with 24 bases in between. CDR1 is MDHEN and CDR2 is SYDVKM in the germline V gene.

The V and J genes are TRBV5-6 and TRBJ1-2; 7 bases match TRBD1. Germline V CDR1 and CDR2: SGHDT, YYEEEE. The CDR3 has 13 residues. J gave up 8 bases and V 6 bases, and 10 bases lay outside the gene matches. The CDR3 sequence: CASTFGTVYGYTF. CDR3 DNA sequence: TGTGCCAGCACCTTCGGGACAGTATACGGCTACACCTTC.

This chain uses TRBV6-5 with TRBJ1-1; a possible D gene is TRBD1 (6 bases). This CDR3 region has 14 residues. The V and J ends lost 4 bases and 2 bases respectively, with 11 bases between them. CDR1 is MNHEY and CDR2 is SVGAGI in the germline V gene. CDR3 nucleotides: TGTGCCAGCAGTTGGACAGAGAGAAACACTGAAGCTTTCTTT. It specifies CASSWTERNTEAFF.

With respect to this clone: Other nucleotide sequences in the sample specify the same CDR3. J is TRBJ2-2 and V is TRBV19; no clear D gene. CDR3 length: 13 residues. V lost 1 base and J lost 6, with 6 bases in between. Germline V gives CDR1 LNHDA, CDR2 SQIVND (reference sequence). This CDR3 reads CASSIAGPGELFF. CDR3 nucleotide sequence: TGTGCCAGTAGTATAGCTGGCCCCGGGGAGCTGTTTTTT. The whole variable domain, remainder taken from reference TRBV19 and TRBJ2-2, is DGGITQSPKYLFRKEGQNVTLSCEQNLNHDAMYWYRQDPGQGLRLIYYSQIVNDFQKGDIAEGYSVSREKKESFPLTVTSAQKNPTAFYLCASSIAGPGELFFGEGSRLTVL.

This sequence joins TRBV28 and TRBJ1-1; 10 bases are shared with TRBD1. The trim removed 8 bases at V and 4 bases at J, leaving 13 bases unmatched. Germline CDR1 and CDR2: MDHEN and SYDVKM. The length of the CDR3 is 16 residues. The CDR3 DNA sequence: TGTGCCAGCCGGACCAAAGACAGGGGGCGCCTCACTGAAGCTTTCTTT. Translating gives CASRTKDRGRLTEAFF. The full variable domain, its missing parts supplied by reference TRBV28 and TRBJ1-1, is DVKVTQSSRYLVKRTGEKVFLECVQDMDHENMFWYRQDPGLGLRLIYFSYDVKMKEKGDIPEGYSVSREKKERFSLILESASTNQTSMYLCASRTKDRGRLTEAFFGQGTRLTVV.

CDR3 sequence reads: CSVAGDSSYEQYF. For the CDR3, the DNA is TGCAGCGTTGCTGGCGACAGCTCCTACGAGCAGTACTTC. V is TRBV29-1 and J is TRBJ2-7, with D tentatively TRBD1 (5 bases). V lost 4 bases to trimming and J lost 0 bases, with 10 bases between them. CDR1 is SQVTM, CDR2 ANQGSEA, per germline. CDR3 size: 13 residues.

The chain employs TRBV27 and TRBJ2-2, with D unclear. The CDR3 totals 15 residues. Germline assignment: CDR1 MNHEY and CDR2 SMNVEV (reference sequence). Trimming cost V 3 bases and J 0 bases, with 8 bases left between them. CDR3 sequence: CASSFDLTNTGELFF. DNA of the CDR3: TGTGCCAGCAGTTTTGACCTTACGAACACCGGGGAGCTGTTTTTT.

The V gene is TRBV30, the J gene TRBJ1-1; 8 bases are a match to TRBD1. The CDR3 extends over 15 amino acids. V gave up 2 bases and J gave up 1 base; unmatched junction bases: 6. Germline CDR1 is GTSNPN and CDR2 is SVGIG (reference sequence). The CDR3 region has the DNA TGTGCCTGGAGTCTCGGACAGGGCTGGAACACTGAAGCTTTCTTT. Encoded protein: CAWSLGQGWNTEAFF.

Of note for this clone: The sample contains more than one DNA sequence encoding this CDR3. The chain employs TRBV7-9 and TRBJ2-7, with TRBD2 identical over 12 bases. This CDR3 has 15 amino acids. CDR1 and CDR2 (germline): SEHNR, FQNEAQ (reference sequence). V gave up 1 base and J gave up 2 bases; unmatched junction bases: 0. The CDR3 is CASSLGLAGAYEQYF. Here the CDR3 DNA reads TGTGCCAGCAGCTTAGGACTAGCGGGAGCCTACGAGCAGTACTTC.

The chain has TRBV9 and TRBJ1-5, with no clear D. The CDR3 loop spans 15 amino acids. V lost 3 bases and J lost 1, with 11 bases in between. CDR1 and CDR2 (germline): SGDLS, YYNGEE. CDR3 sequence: CASSATQGSNQPQHF. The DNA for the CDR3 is TGTGCCAGCAGCGCCACCCAAGGGAGCAATCAGCCCCAGCATTTT. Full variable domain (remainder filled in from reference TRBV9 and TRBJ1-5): DSGVTQTPKHLITATGQRVTLRCSPRSGDLSVYWYQQSLDQGLQFLIQYYNGEERAKGNILERFSAQQFPDLHSELNLSSLELGDSALYFCASSATQGSNQPQHFGDGTRLSIL.

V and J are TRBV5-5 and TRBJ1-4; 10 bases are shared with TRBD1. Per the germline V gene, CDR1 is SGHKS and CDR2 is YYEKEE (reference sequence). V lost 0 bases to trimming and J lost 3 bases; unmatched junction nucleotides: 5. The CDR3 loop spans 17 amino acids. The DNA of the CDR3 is TGTGCCAGCAGCTTGGCGACAGGGGGCTTCTCTAATGAAAAACTGTTTTTT. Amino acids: CASSLATGGFSNEKLFF.

CDR3 sequence reads: CASSSLGRNTEAFF. In DNA form, the CDR3 reads TGTGCCAGCAGCTCCCTGGGGAGGAACACTGAAGCTTTCTTT. The V gene is TRBV7-6, the J gene TRBJ1-1; no clear D gene. The V end lost 4 bases, the J end lost 1 base, and 10 bases lay between the germline ends. Germline V CDR1 and CDR2: SGHVS, FNYEAQ. The CDR3 has 14 residues.

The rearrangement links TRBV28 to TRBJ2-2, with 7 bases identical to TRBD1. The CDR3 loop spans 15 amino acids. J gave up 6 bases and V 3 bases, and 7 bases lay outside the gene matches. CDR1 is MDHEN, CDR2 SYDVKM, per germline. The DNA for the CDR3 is TGTGCCAGCAGTTTGGCGCGACAGGGCGCCGGGGAGCTGTTTTTT. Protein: CASSLARQGAGELFF.

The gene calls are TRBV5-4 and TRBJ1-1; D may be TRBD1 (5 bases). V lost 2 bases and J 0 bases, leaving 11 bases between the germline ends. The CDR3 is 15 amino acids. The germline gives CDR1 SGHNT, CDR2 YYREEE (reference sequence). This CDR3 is CASSFGAAMNTEAFF. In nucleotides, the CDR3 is TGTGCCAGCAGCTTCGGGGCGGCGATGAACACTGAAGCTTTCTTT.

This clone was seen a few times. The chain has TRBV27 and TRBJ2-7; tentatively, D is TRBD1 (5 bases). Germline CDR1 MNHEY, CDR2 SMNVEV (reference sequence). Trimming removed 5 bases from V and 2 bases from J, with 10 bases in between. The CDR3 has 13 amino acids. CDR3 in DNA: TGTGCCAGCAGTGAAGGGGTCCCCTACGAGCAGTACTTC. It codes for CASSEGVPYEQYF.

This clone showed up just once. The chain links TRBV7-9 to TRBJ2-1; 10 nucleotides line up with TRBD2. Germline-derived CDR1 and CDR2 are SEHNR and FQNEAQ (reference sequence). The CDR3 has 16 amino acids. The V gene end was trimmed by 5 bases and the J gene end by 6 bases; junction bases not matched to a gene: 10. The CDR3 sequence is CASSPRTSGGLNEQFF. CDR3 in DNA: TGTGCCAGCAGCCCCAGGACTAGCGGAGGCCTCAATGAGCAGTTCTTC.

The CDR3 nucleotides read TGTGCCAGCAGCTTAGACGGGGTTGAAGCTTTCTTT. It is translated as CASSLDGVEAFF. The chain couples TRBV11-3 to TRBJ1-1; D gene unclear. Germline V gene lookup returns CDR1 SGHNT and CDR2 YENEEA. Trimming pared 0 bases from V and 7 bases from J, leaving 6 bases between. The CDR3 consists of 12 residues.

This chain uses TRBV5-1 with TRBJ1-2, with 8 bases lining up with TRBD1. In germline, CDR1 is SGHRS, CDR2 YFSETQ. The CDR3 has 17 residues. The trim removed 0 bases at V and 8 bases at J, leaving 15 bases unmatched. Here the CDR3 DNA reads TGCGCCAGCAGCTTGGGCGCTTACTATTACAGGGGGGACGGCTACACCTTC. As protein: CASSLGAYYYRGDGYTF.

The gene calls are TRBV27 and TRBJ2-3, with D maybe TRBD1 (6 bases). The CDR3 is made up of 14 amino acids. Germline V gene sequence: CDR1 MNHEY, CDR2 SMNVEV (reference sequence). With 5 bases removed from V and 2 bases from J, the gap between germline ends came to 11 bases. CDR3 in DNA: TGTGCCAGCAGTATTGGACAGAACACAGATACGCAGTATTTT. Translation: CASSIGQNTDTQYF.